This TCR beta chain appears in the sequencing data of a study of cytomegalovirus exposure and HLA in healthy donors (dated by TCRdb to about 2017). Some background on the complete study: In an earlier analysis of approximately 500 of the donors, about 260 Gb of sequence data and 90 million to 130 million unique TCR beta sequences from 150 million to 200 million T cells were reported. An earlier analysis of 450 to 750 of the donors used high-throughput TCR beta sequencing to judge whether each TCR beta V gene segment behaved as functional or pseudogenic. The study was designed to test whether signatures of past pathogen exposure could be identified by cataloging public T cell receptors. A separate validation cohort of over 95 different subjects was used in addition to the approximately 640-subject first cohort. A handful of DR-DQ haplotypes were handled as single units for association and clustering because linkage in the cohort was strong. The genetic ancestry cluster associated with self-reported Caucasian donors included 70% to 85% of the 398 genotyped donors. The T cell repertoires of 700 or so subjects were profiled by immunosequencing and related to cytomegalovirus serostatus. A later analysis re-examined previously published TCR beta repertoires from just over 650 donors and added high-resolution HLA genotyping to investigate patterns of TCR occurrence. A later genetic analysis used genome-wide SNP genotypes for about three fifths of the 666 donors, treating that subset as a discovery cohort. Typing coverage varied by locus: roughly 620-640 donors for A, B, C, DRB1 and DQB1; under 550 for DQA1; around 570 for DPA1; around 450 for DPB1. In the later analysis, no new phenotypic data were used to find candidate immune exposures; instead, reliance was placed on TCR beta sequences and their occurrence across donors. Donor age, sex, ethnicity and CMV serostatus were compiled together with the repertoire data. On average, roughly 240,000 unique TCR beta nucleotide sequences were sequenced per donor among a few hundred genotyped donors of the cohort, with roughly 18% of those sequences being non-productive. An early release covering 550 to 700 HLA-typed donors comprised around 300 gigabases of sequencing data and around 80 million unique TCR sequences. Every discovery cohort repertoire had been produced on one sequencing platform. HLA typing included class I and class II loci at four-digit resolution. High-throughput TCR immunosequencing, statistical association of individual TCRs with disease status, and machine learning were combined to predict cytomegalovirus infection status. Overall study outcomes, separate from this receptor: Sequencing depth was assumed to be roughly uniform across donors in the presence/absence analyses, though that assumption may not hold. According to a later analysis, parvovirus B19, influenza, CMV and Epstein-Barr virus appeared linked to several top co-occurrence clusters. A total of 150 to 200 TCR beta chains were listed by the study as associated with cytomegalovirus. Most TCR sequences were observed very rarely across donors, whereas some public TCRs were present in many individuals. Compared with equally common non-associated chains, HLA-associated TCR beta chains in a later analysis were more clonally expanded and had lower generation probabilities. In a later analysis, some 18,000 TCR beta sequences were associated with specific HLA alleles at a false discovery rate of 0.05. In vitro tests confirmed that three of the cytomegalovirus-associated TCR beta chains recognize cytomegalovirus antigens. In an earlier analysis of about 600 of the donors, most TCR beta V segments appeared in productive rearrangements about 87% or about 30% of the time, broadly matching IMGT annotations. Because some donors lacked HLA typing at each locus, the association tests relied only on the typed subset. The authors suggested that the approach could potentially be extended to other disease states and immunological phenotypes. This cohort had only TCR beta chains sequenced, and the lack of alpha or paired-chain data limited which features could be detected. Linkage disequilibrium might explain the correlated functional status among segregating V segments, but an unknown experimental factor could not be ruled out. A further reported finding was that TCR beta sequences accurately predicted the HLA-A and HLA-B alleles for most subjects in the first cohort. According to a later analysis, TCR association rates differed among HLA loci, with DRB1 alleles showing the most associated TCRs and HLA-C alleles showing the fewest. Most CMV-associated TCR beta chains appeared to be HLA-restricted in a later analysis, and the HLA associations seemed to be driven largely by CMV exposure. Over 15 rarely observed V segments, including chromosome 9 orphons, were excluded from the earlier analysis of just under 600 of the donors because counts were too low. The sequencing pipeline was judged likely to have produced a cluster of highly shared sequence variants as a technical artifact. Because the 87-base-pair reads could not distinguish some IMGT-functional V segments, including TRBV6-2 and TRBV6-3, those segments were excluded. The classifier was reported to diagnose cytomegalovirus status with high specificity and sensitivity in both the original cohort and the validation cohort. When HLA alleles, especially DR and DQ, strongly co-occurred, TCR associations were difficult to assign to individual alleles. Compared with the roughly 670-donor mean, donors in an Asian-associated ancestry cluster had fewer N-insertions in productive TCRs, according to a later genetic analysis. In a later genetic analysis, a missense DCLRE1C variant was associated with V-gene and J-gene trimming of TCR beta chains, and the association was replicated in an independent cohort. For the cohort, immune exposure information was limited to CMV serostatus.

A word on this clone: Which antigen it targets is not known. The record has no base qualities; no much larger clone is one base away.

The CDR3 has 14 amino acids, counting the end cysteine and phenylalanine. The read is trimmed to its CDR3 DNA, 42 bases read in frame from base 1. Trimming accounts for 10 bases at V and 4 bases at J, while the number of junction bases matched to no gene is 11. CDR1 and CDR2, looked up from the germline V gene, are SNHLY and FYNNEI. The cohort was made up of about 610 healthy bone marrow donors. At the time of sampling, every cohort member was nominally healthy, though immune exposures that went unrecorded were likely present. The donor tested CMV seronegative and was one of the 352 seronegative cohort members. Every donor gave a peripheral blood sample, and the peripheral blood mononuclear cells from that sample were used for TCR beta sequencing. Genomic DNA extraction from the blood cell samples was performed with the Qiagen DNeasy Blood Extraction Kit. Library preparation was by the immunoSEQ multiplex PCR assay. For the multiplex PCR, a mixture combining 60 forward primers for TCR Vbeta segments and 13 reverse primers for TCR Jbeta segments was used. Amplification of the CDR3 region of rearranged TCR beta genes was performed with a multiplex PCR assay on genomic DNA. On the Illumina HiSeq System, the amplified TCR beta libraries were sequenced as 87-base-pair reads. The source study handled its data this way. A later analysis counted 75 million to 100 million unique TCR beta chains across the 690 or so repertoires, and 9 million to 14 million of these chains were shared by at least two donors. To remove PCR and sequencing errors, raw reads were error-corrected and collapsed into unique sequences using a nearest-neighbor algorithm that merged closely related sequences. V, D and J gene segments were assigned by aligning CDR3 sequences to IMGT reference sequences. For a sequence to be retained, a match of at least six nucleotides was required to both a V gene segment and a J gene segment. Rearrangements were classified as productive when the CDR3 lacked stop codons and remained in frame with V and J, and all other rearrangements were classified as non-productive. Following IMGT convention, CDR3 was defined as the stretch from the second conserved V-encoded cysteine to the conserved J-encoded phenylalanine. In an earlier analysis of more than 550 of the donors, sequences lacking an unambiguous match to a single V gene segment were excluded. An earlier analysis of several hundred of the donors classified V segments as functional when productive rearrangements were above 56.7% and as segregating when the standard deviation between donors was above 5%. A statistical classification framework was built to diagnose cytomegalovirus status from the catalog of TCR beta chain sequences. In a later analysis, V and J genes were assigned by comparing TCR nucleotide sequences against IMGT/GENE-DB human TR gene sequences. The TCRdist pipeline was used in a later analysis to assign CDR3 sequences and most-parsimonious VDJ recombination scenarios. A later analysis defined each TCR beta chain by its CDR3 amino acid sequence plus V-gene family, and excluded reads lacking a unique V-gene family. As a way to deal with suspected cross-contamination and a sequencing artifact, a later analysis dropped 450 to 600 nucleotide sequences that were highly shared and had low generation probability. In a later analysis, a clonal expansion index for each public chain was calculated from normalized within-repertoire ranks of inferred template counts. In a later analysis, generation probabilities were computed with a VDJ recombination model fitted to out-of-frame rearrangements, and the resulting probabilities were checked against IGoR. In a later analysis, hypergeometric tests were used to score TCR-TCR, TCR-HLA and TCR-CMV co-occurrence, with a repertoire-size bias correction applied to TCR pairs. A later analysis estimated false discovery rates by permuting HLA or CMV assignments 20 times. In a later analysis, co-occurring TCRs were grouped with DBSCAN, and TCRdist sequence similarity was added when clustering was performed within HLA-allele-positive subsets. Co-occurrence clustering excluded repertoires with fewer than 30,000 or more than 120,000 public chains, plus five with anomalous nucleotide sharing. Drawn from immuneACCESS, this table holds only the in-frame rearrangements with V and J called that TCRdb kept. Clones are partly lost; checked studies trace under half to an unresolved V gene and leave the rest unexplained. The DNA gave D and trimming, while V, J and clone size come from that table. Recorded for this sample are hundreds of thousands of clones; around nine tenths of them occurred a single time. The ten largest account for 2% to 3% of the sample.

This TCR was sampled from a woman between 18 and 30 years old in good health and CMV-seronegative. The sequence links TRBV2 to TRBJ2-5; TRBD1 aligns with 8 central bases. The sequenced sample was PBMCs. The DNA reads TGTGCCACCAGGGGGCAGGTCCCCGGAGAGACCCAGTACTTC. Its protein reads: CATRGQVPGETQYF.